This TCR beta chain was captured in a study of blood T cell repertoires in COVID-19. This CDR3 comprises 15 residues. Germline-derived CDR1 and CDR2 are LNHDA and SQIVND (reference sequence). Produced via immunoSEQ multiplex PCR; TCRdb's table is partial and in-frame only. The sample lists under 200,000 clones, 82% occurring once. The source of this sequence is a man aged 60-69 years who had recovered from COVID-19. Sequenced sample: PBMCs or T cells enriched from blood (not recorded which). The genes are TRBV19 and TRBJ2-7; tentatively, D is TRBD2 (7 bases). CDR3 DNA sequence: TGTGCATCCGTCGGGGGGCAGGGCGGCTCCTACGAGCAGTACTTC. Translated, it gives CASVGGQGGSYEQYF.